This TCR beta chain was sequenced for a study of shared clonotypes between healthy human individuals (dated by TCRdb to 2018 to 2020). Context from the whole study: The cohort comprised a couple of women and a few men aged 18 to 49 years. For each donor, CD4 naive and CD4 memory were each run on three plates, CD8 naive on two plates, and CD8 memory on one plate. To estimate repertoire size and how much clonotypes are shared between individuals, the study performed deep sequencing of blood TCR repertoires from five healthy adults. Different laboratories and diverse techniques were used to prepare libraries and sequence TCR repertoires, to increase sequencing depth and limit assay-specific biases. Each donor's leukapheresis produced roughly between about 0.85 and 10 billion PBMCs. The paper's findings and limits, for the study overall: Naive subsets generally had larger estimated clonotype richness than memory subsets. Only blood was sampled, and tissue TCR repertoires likely differ from those in blood. Compared with non-shared clonotypes, the clonotypes found in all four sorted-subset donors had higher generation probabilities. Pairwise subsampling led to the expectation that sequencing depth would affect the degree of clonotype sharing among donors. The small number of donors limited the genetic and exposure-history diversity represented. Incomplete sequencing was indicated by rarefaction of sorted-subset datasets, despite the large sequencing depth. Sharing across a handful of donors was observed for around 4.8% of naive CD4, 3% to 3.5% of naive CD8, 2% to 2.5% of memory CD4, and about 0.4% of memory CD8 clonotypes.

The donors were healthy, HIV-negative adults with no recently reported acute infections or vaccinations. All donors were Caucasian adults living in Nashville, Tennessee, USA. CD4+ T cells were enriched by magnetic negative selection, after which naive cells were positively selected on CD45RA and the negative fraction was taken as the memory subset. After blood collection by leukapheresis, PBMCs were isolated using Ficoll-Histopaque density gradient centrifugation and then cryopreserved in the vapor phase of liquid nitrogen. Purity and quantity of every magnetically sorted T cell population were checked by analytical flow cytometry. Genomic DNA was isolated from every sorted fraction and measured by UV absorbance on a Nanodrop 2000c. Note on this clone: It lacks a known antigen. Nothing much larger sits one base from this clone, and base qualities are not available.

CDR1 is given as MDHEN and CDR2 as SYDVKM, both from the germline V gene. Here V drops 8 bases and J drops 4 bases, and the junction holds 9 bases not matched to any gene. From its cysteine to its phenylalanine, the CDR3 spans 15 amino acids. CDR3 DNA is the only sequence kept; it has 45 bases, read in frame from the first base. TCR CDR3 regions were amplified from genomic DNA by multiplex PCR using the deep immunoSEQ assay. Extracted genomic DNA from each cell subset was spread evenly across all wells of several immunoSEQ 96-well plates, with each plate serving as a replicate. For sorted subsets, roughly 0.2 ug genomic DNA, equal to tens of thousands of T cell genomes, was loaded into each replicate PCR. Purified libraries were quantified with a Qubit 3.0 fluorometer, sized on a Bioanalyzer 2100, and re-quantified with the KAPA Library Quantification kit. Every immunoSEQ 96-well plate was sequenced on a separate single-read 150-cycle Illumina NextSeq 550 flow cell. The paper's processing steps were these. Because only junctional sequences without quality scores were contained in the immunoSEQ output, filtering matching that applied to full-length reads could not be performed. Sequences were annotated with PyIR, a Python wrapper for IgBLAST v1.9, using IMGT germline references to assign V/J genes and CDR3. Reads with weak V/J assignments (E-value above 1e-6), missing CDR3, stop codons, out-of-frame junctions, or ambiguous translated residues were removed. V3J clonotypes were defined as sequences sharing the same inferred V gene, J gene, and CDR3 amino acid sequence. Percentage overlap between repertoires was computed as shared unique clonotypes divided by the size of the smaller repertoire. Richness of each repertoire was evaluated using RTK rarefaction, the Chao1 estimator, and Recon v2.1 estimates of unobserved clonotypes. Generation probabilities were computed with OLGA for all TCRbeta clonotypes obtained by the gDNA method from several donors. Not all clones reach the TCRdb copy of this immuneACCESS table, which keeps in-frame sequences only. Checked studies attribute under half of the gap to unresolved V genes and leave the rest unexplained. V, J and clone size were drawn from that table, and D and trimming were deduced from the DNA. The sample records 950,000 to 1,100,000 clones, approximately 76% of which are singletons. Clones ranked in the top ten supply about 1.4% of the sample.

The origin of this receptor is a man between 18 and 29 years old in good health. The chain couples TRBV28 to TRBJ1-5, with 9 bases aligning to TRBD1. Sequencing input: memory CD4+ T cells sorted from blood. The label giving this sample's cell subset or site can be read as: CD45RA-negative fraction. The nucleotide sequence is TGTGCCAGCGGGGTTTCCGGGACAGGGAATCAGCCCCAGCATTTT. Its translation reads: CASGVSGTGNQPQHF.